The rows below give T cell receptor beta chains drawn from one sample of a study of tumor-infiltrating T cells and Merkel cell polyomavirus. Sequencing used immunoSEQ multiplex PCR; TCRdb keeps in-frame clones, though not all of them. The table has about 3,000 clones, approximately 84% seen once. Material: tumor tissue. The receptor set was obtained from a man aged 50-59 years with Merkel cell carcinoma. Each CDR3 is given with its conserved first and last residue. The D gene is left open where the match is weak. Some rows mark clone size as missing; the rest say once, few, many or name a class of expanded clone.

>TRBJ2-3|TRBV5-1|.|.
CASTLARLESTDTQYF
TGCGCCAGCACCTTGGCCCGATTAGAGAGCACAGATACGCAGTATTTT
>TRBJ2-1|TRBV4-3|.|TRBD2
CASSQGLAGLTYNEQFF
TGCGCCAGCAGCCAGGGACTAGCGGGGCTGACCTACAATGAGCAGTTCTTC
>TRBJ1-2|TRBV10-3|.|TRBD1
CAISERRGRDIFYGYTF
TGTGCCATCAGTGAGAGGAGGGGGCGCGATATTTTCTATGGCTACACCTTC
>TRBJ2-2|TRBV12-5|.|TRBD2
CASSQLGGTGGELFF
TGTGCTAGTAGCCAATTGGGGGGGACGGGCGGGGAGCTGTTTTTT
>TRBJ2-3|TRBV18|.|.
CASSPPGGFTDTQYF
TGTGCCAGCTCACCTCCGGGCGGGTTCACAGATACGCAGTATTTT
>TRBJ2-5|TRBV5-1|.|TRBD2
CASRPRGETQETQYF
TGCGCCAGCAGGCCCCGGGGGGAGACACAAGAGACCCAGTACTTC
>TRBJ2-1|TRBV7-9|.|.
CASSLVQATEQFF
TGTGCCAGCAGCTTAGTGCAGGCTACTGAGCAGTTCTTC
>TRBJ1-1|TRBV7-9|.|.
CASSHPPGVLMNTEAFF
TGTGCCAGCAGCCACCCCCCGGGGGTACTTATGAACACTGAAGCTTTCTTT
>TRBJ2-3|TRBV5-1|.|.
CASSFGIADTQYF
TGCGCCAGCAGCTTCGGGATAGCAGATACGCAGTATTTT
>TRBJ1-4|TRBV5-4|.|.
CASSLGQGRNEKLFF
TGTGCCAGCAGCTTGGGGCAAGGGAGAAATGAAAAACTGTTTTTT
>TRBJ2-5|TRBV5-1|.|TRBD2
CASRLAYQETQYF
TGCGCCAGCAGACTAGCGTACCAAGAGACCCAGTACTTC
>TRBJ1-6|TRBV4-3|once|TRBD1
CASSRLGTENSPLHF
TGCGCCAGCAGCCGACTAGGGACAGAAAATTCACCCCTCCACTTT
>TRBJ2-2|TRBV2|.|.
CASSANRVLDTGELFF
TGTGCCAGCAGTGCTAACAGGGTCCTCGACACCGGGGAGCTGTTTTTT
>TRBJ2-5|TRBV6-1|.|TRBD2
CASSGGLLAGEQRQETQYF
TGTGCCAGCAGTGGCGGGCTACTAGCGGGGGAGCAGAGACAAGAGACCCAGTACTTC
>TRBJ2-2|TRBV5-1|.|.
CASSLVVGELFF
TGCGCCAGCAGCTTGGTCGTCGGGGAGCTGTTTTTT
>TRBJ1-3|TRBV2|.|.
CASSLQALVGNTIYF
TGTGCCAGCAGTCTACAGGCCCTCGTTGGAAACACCATATATTTT
>TRBJ1-1|TRBV7-9|.|.
CASSEYGQTTGAFF
TGTGCCAGCAGCGAATACGGACAGACCACCGGGGCTTTCTTT
>TRBJ1-1|TRBV7-2|.|.
CAALLGRGTEAFF
TGTGCCGCCCTCCTGGGGAGGGGGACTGAAGCTTTCTTT
>TRBJ1-2|TRBV9|.|.
CASSVADNYGYTF
TGTGCCAGCAGCGTAGCAGATAACTATGGCTACACCTTC
>TRBJ1-4|TRBV11-3|.|.
CASSLGPGGMNEKLFF
TGTGCCAGCAGCTTAGGACCGGGGGGGATGAATGAAAAACTGTTTTTT
>TRBJ2-5|TRBV19|.|.
CASSILGGETQYF
TGTGCCAGTAGTATATTAGGGGGAGAGACCCAGTACTTC
>TRBJ1-1|TRBV29-1|.|.
CSVEAEAGTEAFF
TGCAGCGTTGAGGCGGAGGCGGGCACTGAAGCTTTCTTT
>TRBJ1-2|TRBV4-3|.|TRBD1
CASSQETGGGGGYGYTF
TGCGCCAGCAGCCAGGAGACAGGGGGCGGGGGGGGCTATGGCTACACCTTC
>TRBJ1-2|TRBV6-5|few|.
CASSQDRRTTYGYTF
TGTGCCAGCAGCCAAGACAGAAGGACTACCTATGGCTACACCTTC
>TRBJ2-1|TRBV4-1|.|.
CASSQSYRGLPYNEQFF
TGCGCCAGCAGCCAGTCGTACAGGGGACTTCCCTACAATGAGCAGTTCTTC
>TRBJ2-5|TRBV5-6|.|.
CASSSRGQETQYF
TGTGCCAGCAGTAGCAGAGGGCAGGAGACCCAGTACTTC
>TRBJ2-3|TRBV10-3|.|.
CAISVDIKIDTQYF
TGTGCCATCAGTGTTGACATAAAGATAGATACGCAGTATTTT
>TRBJ2-1|TRBV5-4|once|.
CASSDGRGSYNEQFF
TGTGCCAGCAGTGACGGCAGGGGATCCTACAATGAGCAGTTCTTC
>TRBJ1-2|TRBV5-1|.|.
CASSRRNYGYTF
TGCGCCAGCAGTAGGAGGAACTATGGCTACACCTTC
>TRBJ1-3|TRBV14|.|.
CASARIEARGNTIYF
TGTGCCTCAGCAAGAATCGAGGCGCGGGGAAACACCATATATTTT
>TRBJ2-6|TRBV15|.|.
CATSSTTGRSGANVLTF
TGTGCCACCAGCTCTACGACAGGGAGGTCTGGGGCCAACGTCCTGACTTTC
>TRBJ1-1|TRBV19|.|.
CASSIPPGTEAFF
TGTGCCAGTAGTATCCCCCCGGGCACTGAAGCTTTCTTT
>TRBJ1-4|TRBV19|.|TRBD1
CASKGDSNEKLFF
TGTGCCAGTAAAGGGGACAGTAATGAAAAACTGTTTTTT
>TRBJ2-6|TRBV10-2|few|.
CASREDSSGANVLTF
TGCGCCAGCAGAGAGGACAGCTCTGGGGCCAACGTCCTGACTTTC
>TRBJ2-3|TRBV9|.|.
CASTPFADTQYF
TGTGCCAGCACCCCGTTTGCAGATACGCAGTATTTT
>TRBJ2-5|TRBV7-9|.|.
CASSLAGQGEETQYF
TGTGCCAGCAGCCTAGCGGGACAGGGTGAGGAGACCCAGTACTTC
>TRBJ2-5|TRBV2|.|.
CAVTGTGETQYF
TGTGCCGTTACCGGGACTGGGGAGACCCAGTACTTC
>TRBJ2-3|TRBV5-6|once|.
CASSLYGGRSTDTQYF
TGTGCCAGCAGCTTGTATGGGGGGAGAAGCACAGATACGCAGTATTTT
>TRBJ2-3|TRBV18|.|.
CATRETTLDTQYF
TGTGCCACCCGGGAGACTACTCTTGATACGCAGTATTTT
>TRBJ1-3|TRBV14|few|.
CASSQVNSGNTIYF
TGTGCCAGCAGCCAAGTAAACAGTGGAAACACCATATATTTT
>TRBJ1-6|TRBV6-5|.|TRBD1
CASRDRGVSPLHF
TGTGCCAGCAGAGACAGGGGGGTTTCACCCCTCCACTTT
>TRBJ1-1|TRBV19|.|.
CASKDSAMNTEAFF
TGTGCCAGTAAGGACTCGGCCATGAACACTGAAGCTTTCTTT
>TRBJ1-4|TRBV19|once|.
CASSTGQQEKLFF
TGTGCCAGTAGTACCGGACAGCAAGAAAAACTGTTTTTT
>TRBJ2-2|TRBV6-1|.|TRBD2
CASSGVLAGNTGELFF
TGTGCCAGCAGTGGAGTACTAGCGGGGAACACCGGGGAGCTGTTTTTT
>TRBJ1-5|TRBV7-9|.|.
CASSLVGGDQPQHF
TGTGCCAGCAGCTTAGTGGGGGGGGATCAGCCCCAGCATTTT
>TRBJ1-2|TRBV27|.|.
CASSRTADYGYTF
TGTGCCAGCTCCAGGACAGCGGACTATGGCTACACCTTC
>TRBJ1-4|TRBV4-2|.|TRBD1
CASSQEGGTGGEKLFF
TGTGCCAGCAGCCAAGAGGGGGGGACAGGGGGCGAAAAACTGTTTTTT
>TRBJ1-2|TRBV15|.|TRBD1
CATSSGYRGTGYTF
TGTGCCACCAGCAGCGGTTACAGGGGTACTGGTTACACCTTC